The 7 T cell receptor beta chains below all came from one sample that was sequenced in a study of Tregs in tolerant kidney transplant recipients. Assay used: immunoSEQ multiplex PCR; TCRdb lists only in-frame clones, some missing. This sample carries about 52,000 clones, with 0.8% to 1% going to the ten biggest clones. This specimen was CD4+ T cells from blood, taken before the transplant. Every receptor here comes from a human donor who received a combined kidney and bone marrow transplant.

On this clone itself: The read ends 3 residues before the CDR3 terminus; that terminus is restored from the germline J gene. The chain uses TRBV5-1 and TRBJ2-3, with TRBD2 matching 8 bases. Germline CDR1 reads SGHRS; CDR2 reads YFSETQ. V lost 1 base, J lost 2 bases, and 12 bases stayed unmatched. CDR3 size: 18 residues. The sequenced CDR3 bases are TGCGCCAGCAGCTTGCGGGGGGCTGTAGCGGGGATCACAGATACG. It is translated as CASSLRGAVAGITDT. The complete CDR3 reads CASSLRGAVAGITDTQYF. Combining the CDR3 with reference TRBV5-1 and TRBJ2-3 gives the whole variable domain KAGVTQTPRYLIKTRGQQVTLSCSPISGHRSVSWYQQTPGQGLQFLFEYFSETQRNKGNFPGRFSGRQFSNSRSEMNVSTLELGDSALYLCASSLRGAVAGITDTQYFGPGTRLTVL.

Note on this clone: The CDR3 extends 3 residues past the end of the read, so its final part is completed from the germline J gene. The chain is built from TRBV7-6 and TRBJ1-1; no clear D. This CDR3 contains 13 residues. Germline CDR1 and CDR2: SGHVS and FNYEAQ. The CDR3 loop is CASSSSLWGGAFF. Partial CDR3 DNA: TGTGCCAGCAGCTCTAGCCTATGGGGTGGG.

Turning to this clone: The missing CDR3 end, 3 residues past where the read stops, is filled in from the germline J gene. The V gene is TRBV7-9, the J gene TRBJ1-4; D gene unclear. The CDR3 is made up of 15 amino acids. V was shortened by 5 bases and J by 10 bases, with 20 bases between the two germline ends. Germline CDR1 and CDR2: SEHNR and FQNEAQ (reference sequence). CDR3 amino acids: CASSPTPQSSSKLFF. The CDR3 DNA, read in part, is TGTGCCAGCAGCCCGACCCCACAGAGTTCCTCAAAA.

A note on this clone: Coverage ceases 3 residues before the CDR3 finishes, and the germline J gene fills in the end. The chain joins TRBV30 to TRBJ1-4, with no clear D. The CDR3 runs 11 residues. Germline CDR1 reads GTSNPN; CDR2 reads SVGIG (reference sequence). Partial CDR3 DNA: TGTGCCTGGAGTCTTGGCTCGAAA. Its translation is CAWSLGSK. The entire CDR3 protein reads CAWSLGSKLFF. The full variable domain, in which reference TRBV30 and TRBJ1-4 provide the parts outside the CDR3, is SQTIHQWPATLVQPVGSPLSLECTVEGTSNPNLYWYRQAAGRGLQLLFYSVGIGQISSEVPQNLSASRPQDRQFILSSKKLLLSDSGFYLCAWSLGSKLFFGSGTQLSVL.

Turning to this clone: With the read ending 3 residues before the CDR3 end, the germline J gene is used to fill in that end. The chain recombines TRBV6-2 or TRBV6-3 with TRBJ2-7; possibly TRBD1 for D (7 bases). There are 14 residues in the CDR3. The germline V gene has CDR1 MNHEY and CDR2 SVGEGT. The V end lost 5 bases, the J end lost 2 bases, and 13 bases lay between the germline ends. The CDR3 DNA, read in part, is TGTGCCAGCAGTCTCCAGGGGGGCCCCTACGAG. Translation gives CASSLQGGPYE. The whole CDR3 region reads CASSLQGGPYEQYF.

With regard to this clone: The CDR3 end lies 3 residues beyond the end of the read and is filled in from the germline J gene. The chain couples TRBV28 to TRBJ1-3; no definite D call. The CDR3 consists of 16 residues. Trimming cost V 5 bases and J 0 bases, with 14 bases left between them. The germline CDR1 and CDR2 sequences are MDHEN and SYDVKM. The CDR3: CASSGYRVYSGNTIYF. The part of the CDR3 DNA that was read is TGTGCCAGCAGTGGGTACAGAGTCTACTCTGGAAACACC. The full variable domain, completed using reference TRBV28 and TRBJ1-3, is DVKVTQSSRYLVKRTGEKVFLECVQDMDHENMFWYRQDPGLGLRLIYFSYDVKMKEKGDIPEGYSVSREKKERFSLILESASTNQTSMYLCASSGYRVYSGNTIYFGEGSWLTVV.

Remarks on this clone: The read ends 3 residues before the CDR3 terminus; that terminus is restored from the germline J gene. The rearrangement uses TRBV7-2 and TRBJ1-5, with D tentatively TRBD1 (5 bases). In germline, CDR1 is SGHTA, CDR2 FQGNSA. Trimming stripped 5 bases from V and 1 base from J, with 12 bases between. This CDR3 has 15 residues. The sequenced CDR3 bases are TGTGCCAGCAGCCCGGGCGGGGGGAGCAATCAGCCC. It yields the protein CASSPGGGSNQP. The whole CDR3 protein reads CASSPGGGSNQPQHF.